This paragraph covers one T cell receptor beta chain sequence. The target antigen is unknown. They ran version v3.0 of the immunoSEQ assay at survey level. Sequencing used immunoSEQ multiplex PCR; TCRdb keeps in-frame clones, though not all of them. Of some 25,000 clones in the sample, more than 80% are singletons; the top ten hold approximately 9%. These data come from a study of long-term antiretroviral therapy in people with HIV. Points from the study as a whole: Repertoire dominance by clones expanded before ART was seen at all time points.

The cryopreserved samples used held 1-10 million PBMC prior to extraction of DNA. The CDR3 is made up of 14 amino acids. Germline lookup yields CDR1 KGHSH and CDR2 LQKENI. Deletions cut 6 bases from V and 2 bases from J, with 13 bases between. Sequencing used unsorted PBMCs, obtained 3 years after starting antiretroviral therapy. The chain couples TRBV18 to TRBJ1-1; weak D call: TRBD1 (6 bases). This receptor was obtained from a man aged 35 to 55 with HIV. CDR3 coding DNA: TGTGCCAGCTCGTATCAACAGGGCAACACTGAAGCTTTCTTT. This translates into CASSYQQGNTEAFF.